This T cell receptor beta chain appears in the sequencing data of a study of T cells in Graves' hyperthyroidism and ophthalmopathy. CDR3 length equals 15 residues. CDR1 is MDHEN, CDR2 SYDVKM, per germline. V lost 5 bases and J lost 0; bases outside the gene matches: 7. RNA transcripts were the template for amplifying TCR beta CDR3 regions. Carried out on the TCR CDR3, a first-round RT-PCR used the HTBI primer set. MiXCR, applied by TCRdb to the multiplex PCR reads, yields one record per CDR3 protein. The top ten hold 30% to 40% of the sample, which has about 760,000 distinct CDR3 sequences, about 35% seen once. This clonotype has more than one count but fewer than ten. The PBMCs studied were ones that came from 8 to 10 ml fresh peripheral blood.

The source material was blood. The chain combines TRBV28 with TRBJ2-7, with 7 bases that match TRBD2. The clonotype was recovered from a middle-aged woman with Graves' hyperthyroidism. CDR3: CASSPSGFSSYEQYF. DNA of the CDR3: TGTGCCAGCAGTCCTAGCGGATTTAGCTCCTACGAGCAGTACTTC.